This TCR beta chain was captured in a study of blood T cell repertoires in COVID-19. Overall study: Sites across the United States, Italy and Spain contributed samples from acute and convalescent COVID-19. In each case, the material was cDNA or gDNA derived from T cells, B-cell-depleted T cells, or PBMCs.

CDR3 length: 14 amino acids. Germline lookup yields CDR1 LGHNA and CDR2 YSLEER. Deletions cut 2 bases from V and 2 bases from J, with 7 bases between. Per the study methods: Amplification with reference gene primers provided the estimates of nucleated cell counts. Data came from immunoSEQ multiplex PCR; TCRdb stores just in-frame clones and leaves some out. V, J and clone size reflect that table, while D and trimming were determined from the DNA. The sample includes 72,000 or so clones, 82% seen only once; the top ten take 15% to 20%. Sequenced: peripheral blood. V gene TRBV4-3 combines with J gene TRBJ1-5, with D perhaps matching TRBD1 (5 bases). This receptor was identified in a man of 80 years or more with active COVID-19. The CDR3: CASSQQQGNQPQHF. The DNA of the CDR3 is TGCGCCAGCAGCCAACAACAGGGCAATCAGCCCCAGCATTTT.